This entry is about one T cell receptor beta chain. The clone's antigen remains unknown. No base qualities exist here, and no much larger clone lies one base off it. Any patient with an uncontrolled infection, another autoimmune disease, pregnancy or lactation was excluded. Diagnoses relied on clinical symptoms, serum thyroxine and TRAb, thyroid ultrasound and orbital computed tomography. Total RNA was extracted with Trizol reagent, and quality was checked on an Agilent 2100 Bioanalyzer. The data were taken from a study of T cells in Graves' hyperthyroidism and ophthalmopathy (dated by TCRdb to about 2019). Concerning the study at large: A discovery cohort of fewer than 110 patients, 43 with Graves' ophthalmopathy and more than 55 with stable Graves' hyperthyroidism, was used to find distinguishing TCR V-J signatures. TCR Vbeta CDR3 sequencing of some 140 peripheral blood samples (under 45 ophthalmopathy, 75 hyperthyroidism and some 17 progressor patients) is reported in the paper. After blood sampling, hyperthyroidism patients were treated with methimazole at a starting dose of 30 mg daily, and ophthalmopathy patients were treated with high-dose intravenous methylprednisolone. The study also compared thyroid tissue and blood T-cell repertoires from five or six Graves' hyperthyroidism patients. The roughly 90 discovery patients were divided at random into training and test sets in a 7:3 ratio. Whether ophthalmopathy could be predicted prospectively was tested in an independent validation cohort made up of approximately 19 hyperthyroidism patients plus 17 patients who later progressed to ophthalmopathy. Broader findings and caveats from the paper: No statistical method was used to fix the sample size in advance, and group allocation was not hidden from the investigators. Ophthalmopathy was separated from stable hyperthyroidism by a 13 V-J signature model, with around 90% sensitivity and approximately 84% specificity obtained in cross-validation and 80%/75% obtained in testing. In validation, the model predicted progression to ophthalmopathy with 55% to 71% sensitivity and 72% to 85% specificity, a median of about 6.7 months before onset. Most expanded thyroid clonotypes (frequency above 0.001) were also detected in blood, a finding suggesting that blood repertoires may reflect thyroid immune responses.

From the cysteine up to the phenylalanine, the CDR3 has a length of 15 residues. The DNA shown is the 45-base CDR3, in frame from base 1. CDR1 and CDR2 are read off the germline V gene (reference sequence) as PRHDT and FYEKMQ. V trim: 10 bases; J trim: 7 bases; unmatched bases: 19. Amplification of TCR beta CDR3 regions was carried out from RNA transcripts. A first-round RT-PCR of the TCR CDR3 used the HTBI primer set with the Qiagen OneStep RT-PCR kit. Libraries were constructed in a second round of multiplex PCR, after which size selection and purification were carried out. The libraries were sequenced on an Illumina HiSeq2000 using paired-end 100 bp reads. On the authors' methods: SOAPnuke was used to process the raw data, with reads discarded if the reads contained adapters or uncalled bases, had a mean Phred below 15, or lacked an exact constant-primer or identifier match. High-quality paired reads were merged using COPE v1.2.5, and each unique nucleotide sequence was defined as a clonotype. Clonotypes were aligned to IMGT TRBV, TRBD and TRBJ reference segments using MiTCR v1.1. Analysis was restricted to V-J combinations with a frequency above 0.0001, which covered roughly 99% of repertoires. The TCS score was defined as F50 (clonal expansion) divided by E x V (chaos), with BLOSUM62-based TCRdist calculated between CDR3 peptides within each V-J. Welch's t-statistics and random forest reduced roughly 500 V-J features to 10 to 15, which were used in a naive Bayes classifier (R e1071). The similarity between thyroid and blood repertoires was quantified using the Morisita-Horn index. TCRdb redid the processing of the public reads, applying fastp at Q25 and MiXCR, and retained in-frame beta chains. One record per CDR3 amino acid sequence lists the most common genes and DNA. These V and J calls rely on TCRdb rather than the paper's analysis. The sample table holds roughly 500,000 distinct CDR3 sequences, of which 40% to 55% were seen once. The leading ten clones occupy about 45% of the sample.

This sequence was found in an adult woman with Graves' disease, either hyperthyroidism or ophthalmopathy (not recorded which). The sequenced sample consisted of peripheral blood or thyroid tissue (not recorded which). This sequence uses TRBV13 and TRBJ2-7; the central 7 bases match TRBD2. The bases read TGTGCCATCAGTGAGGGGTTAGCGGGTGATGGTGAGCAGTACTTC. Translated, this gives CAISEGLAGDGEQYF.